One and the same sample provided the 24 T cell receptor beta chains below, sequenced in a study of cytomegalovirus exposure and HLA in healthy donors. Some clones are missing from TCRdb's copy, which holds only in-frame ones; the method was immunoSEQ multiplex PCR. Of about 150,000 clones listed, more than 70% are singletons. Sequencing used PBMCs. These receptor sequences come from a human donor in good health.

V is TRBV10-3 and J is TRBJ1-1; 8 positions match TRBD1. V lost 7 bases, J lost 3 bases, and 4 bases stayed unmatched. Germline assignment: CDR1 ENHRY and CDR2 SYGVKD. There are 13 residues in the CDR3. The CDR3 DNA follows: TGTGCCATCACCCAGACAGGGGACACTGAAGCTTTCTTT. Residues: CAITQTGDTEAFF.

This chain joins TRBV7-8 and TRBJ1-2, with D perhaps TRBD1 (5 bases). The CDR3 is made up of 14 amino acids. The germline V gene encodes CDR1 SGHVS and CDR2 FQNEAQ. The ends were cut back, 1 base at V and 4 bases at J, with 10 bases in the middle. The CDR3 spells CASSLGGGFYGYTF. The DNA of the CDR3 is TGTGCCAGCAGCTTAGGGGGCGGATTCTATGGCTACACCTTC.

V and J are TRBV2 and TRBJ2-2; 10 bases match TRBD1. Germline loops: CDR1 SNHLY, CDR2 FYNNEI. With V trimmed by 8 bases and J by 6 bases, 12 bases remained unmatched. The CDR3 has 16 amino acids. The CDR3 sequence: CASCRRQGARAGELFF. The DNA of the CDR3 is TGTGCCAGCTGCCGACGACAGGGGGCCCGAGCCGGGGAGCTGTTTTTT.

The chain recombines TRBV6-1 with TRBJ2-7; 12 positions match TRBD2. Germline V lookup: CDR1 MNHNS, CDR2 SASEGT. CDR3 length: 15 amino acids. The trim removed 1 base at V and 5 bases at J, leaving 3 bases unmatched. The CDR3 region has the DNA TGTGCCAGCAGTGAAGGACTAGCGGGGGTCCACGAGCAGTACTTC. This encodes CASSEGLAGVHEQYF.

The chain recombines TRBV7-9 with TRBJ2-1; 12 positions match TRBD2. The CDR3 is 16 residues long. V lost 5 bases, J lost 7 bases, and 9 bases stayed unmatched. Germline V CDR1 and CDR2: SEHNR, FQNEAQ (reference sequence). CDR3 in amino acids: CASSPAETSGRNEQFF. Written as DNA, the CDR3 is TGTGCCAGCAGCCCCGCCGAAACTAGCGGGAGGAATGAGCAGTTCTTC.

The chain is built from TRBV2 and TRBJ1-5; tentatively, D is TRBD1 (6 bases). The V gene's germline CDR1 is SNHLY and CDR2 FYNNEI. The CDR3 runs 15 residues. V lost 6 bases and J 1 base, leaving 13 bases between the germline ends. CDR3 DNA: TGTGCCAGCAGACCTCAGGGGTTGAGCAATCAGCCCCAGCATTTT. Translation gives CASRPQGLSNQPQHF. Variable domain in full (rest from reference TRBV2 and TRBJ1-5): EPEVTQTPSHQVTQMGQEVILRCVPISNHLYFYWYRQILGQKVEFLVSFYNNEISEKSEIFDDQFSVERPDGSNFTLKIRSTKLEDSAMYFCASRPQGLSNQPQHFGDGTRLSIL.

The chain combines TRBV27 with TRBJ2-3, with 10 bases identical to TRBD2. Germline V gives CDR1 MNHEY, CDR2 SMNVEV (reference sequence). The CDR3 length is 15 residues. J was trimmed by 6 bases and V by 3 bases; bases with no gene match: 6. CDR3 DNA sequence: TGTGCCAGCAGTTTGGGACTAGCGAGAGGGGATACGCAGTATTTT. It specifies CASSLGLARGDTQYF.

On this clone itself: Other DNA sequences in this specimen translate into the identical CDR3. This chain uses TRBV19 with TRBJ1-5; D is unclear. Germline lookup yields CDR1 LNHDA and CDR2 SQIVND (reference sequence). With 3 bases removed from V and 2 bases from J, the gap between germline ends came to 8 bases. There are 14 residues in the CDR3. The CDR3 protein is CASSIQVGNQPQHF. CDR3 bases: TGTGCCAGTAGTATCCAGGTGGGCAATCAGCCCCAGCATTTT.

This chain links TRBV28 with TRBJ1-1, with TRBD1 as a possible D gene (5 bases). Per the germline V gene, CDR1 is MDHEN and CDR2 is SYDVKM. This CDR3 spans 15 amino acids. V shed 5 bases and J shed 5 bases, with 18 bases lying between them. The CDR3 nucleotides are TGTGCCAGCAGTCTAGGCCAGGGTTATCGGACTGAAGCTTTCTTT. As protein: CASSLGQGYRTEAFF.

The chain joins TRBV7-7 to TRBJ1-2; 10 bases map to TRBD1. Germline-derived CDR1 and CDR2 are SSHAT and FNYEAQ (reference sequence). The CDR3 runs to 11 residues. CDR3 DNA: TGTGCATTGACAGGGGGCTCTGGCTACACCTTC. It codes for CALTGGSGYTF.

This rearrangement joins TRBV30 to TRBJ1-3; D unresolved. Trimming left V 6 bases short and J 0 bases short, with 12 bases between. Germline V CDR1 and CDR2: GTSNPN, SVGIG (reference sequence). This CDR3 has 14 residues. The chain's CDR3 is CACGRGSSGNTIYF. DNA for the CDR3: TGTGCCTGCGGACGGGGTAGCTCTGGAAACACCATATATTTT.

The V and J genes are TRBV2 and TRBJ2-1; TRBD1 is a possible D gene (5 bases). CDR3 length: 12 amino acids. Trimming removed 5 bases at V and 10 bases at J, with 12 bases between. CDR1 and CDR2 (germline): SNHLY, FYNNEI. The CDR3 is CASSYPGLEQFF. The DNA of the CDR3 is TGTGCCAGCAGTTACCCAGGGCTCGAGCAGTTCTTC.

The DNA of the CDR3 is TGTGCCAGCGGGGGGGGTCGAGAGACCCAGTACTTC. Protein: CASGGGRETQYF. The V and J genes are TRBV7-2 and TRBJ2-5, with 7 bases fitting TRBD2. Trimming removed 8 bases from V and 4 bases from J; junction bases left unmatched: 4. Per the germline V gene, CDR1 is SGHTA and CDR2 is FQGNSA. This CDR3 is 12 amino acids long.

The rearrangement joins TRBV9 to TRBJ2-1, with a possible D match to TRBD1 (5 bases). Trimming cost V 3 bases and J 4 bases, with 11 bases left between them. The CDR3 totals 14 residues. Germline CDR1 SGDLS, CDR2 YYNGEE. The CDR3: CASSGRDSYNEQFF. The CDR3 nucleotides are TGTGCCAGCAGCGGGAGAGACAGTTACAATGAGCAGTTCTTC.

This chain connects TRBV6-6 to TRBJ2-7; D unclear. Trimming removed 5 bases at V and 3 bases at J, with 5 bases between. The germline CDR1 and CDR2 sequences are MNHNY and SVGAGI (reference sequence). The CDR3 runs 11 residues. The CDR3: CASSEYYEQYF. The DNA of the CDR3 is TGTGCCAGCAGTGAGTACTACGAGCAGTACTTC.

This clone was recorded only once. The rearrangement links TRBV5-1 to TRBJ2-7; 7 nucleotides agree with TRBD1. The junction had 9 bases not matched to a gene; V was cut back by 4 bases and J by 2 bases. The CDR3 length is 15 residues. CDR1 and CDR2 from the germline V gene are SGHRS and YFSETQ. CDR3 residues: CASSTWTGNTYEQYF. CDR3 nucleotides: TGCGCCAGCAGCACCTGGACAGGTAACACCTACGAGCAGTACTTC.

The V gene is TRBV19, the J gene TRBJ1-3; 8 bases are a match to TRBD1. V trimming: 2 bases; J trimming: 7 bases; junction bases outside the gene matches: 7. Germline CDR1 reads LNHDA; CDR2 reads SQIVND (reference sequence). The CDR3 runs to 15 residues. As DNA, the CDR3 is TGTGCCAGTAGTATAAGGACAGGGTTCGGGAACACCATATATTTT. Its translation is CASSIRTGFGNTIYF.

The chain combines TRBV2 with TRBJ1-5, with 8 nucleotides matching TRBD1. Germline-derived CDR1 and CDR2 are SNHLY and FYNNEI. Trimming cost V 7 bases and J 6 bases; bases outside gene matches: 11. The CDR3 contains 15 residues. The chain's CDR3 is CASKAQGAKSQPQHF. The CDR3 region has the DNA TGTGCCAGCAAGGCTCAGGGGGCGAAGTCTCAGCCCCAGCATTTT.

In its sample, this clone was seen once. The chain carries TRBV5-6 and TRBJ1-1; 8 nucleotides agree with TRBD1. This CDR3 spans 16 amino acids. Germline CDR1 SGHDT, CDR2 YYEEEE. V shed 3 bases and J 0 bases; nucleotides not matched to a gene: 7. The CDR3 region has the DNA TGTGCCAGCAGCTGGACAGGGTCCACTATGAACACTGAAGCTTTCTTT. Translated, it gives CASSWTGSTMNTEAFF.

This chain connects TRBV30 to TRBJ1-5, with D tentatively TRBD1 (5 bases). The CDR3 sequence is 16 residues long. CDR1 and CDR2 from the germline V gene are GTSNPN and SVGIG (reference sequence). Trimming took off 3 bases at V and 4 bases at J, with 19 bases between the two ends. The CDR3: CAWRRGGGKPNQPQHF. CDR3 bases: TGTGCCTGGAGAAGGGGCGGGGGAAAACCAAATCAGCCCCAGCATTTT.

J is TRBJ2-1 and V is TRBV11-2; D is perhaps TRBD2 (6 bases). The V and J ends lost 3 bases and 3 bases respectively, with 9 bases between them. Germline V gene sequence: CDR1 SGHAT, CDR2 FQNNGV. The CDR3 is 14 amino acids. The CDR3 loop reads CASSFISGYNEQFF. CDR3 DNA sequence: TGTGCCAGCAGCTTTATTAGCGGCTACAATGAGCAGTTCTTC.

The chain couples TRBV30 to TRBJ1-2; TRBD1 matches 8 bases. The germline CDR1 and CDR2 sequences are GTSNPN and SVGIG (reference sequence). The CDR3 has 13 residues. Trimming took 1 base from V and 11 from J; bases not matched to a gene: 9. CDR3 nucleotides: TGTGCCTGGAGTGCGACAGGGGAGAGAGGATACACCTTC. Protein: CAWSATGERGYTF.

The rearrangement links TRBV28 to TRBJ2-3; 15 bases line up with TRBD2. There are 20 residues in the CDR3. V lost 2 bases and J lost 3; bases outside the gene matches: 12. Germline CDR1 reads MDHEN; CDR2 reads SYDVKM. CDR3 nucleotides: TGTGCCAGCAGTTTAGCCTCGCCTTGGACTAGCGGGAGGGCGACAGATACGCAGTATTTT. This encodes CASSLASPWTSGRATDTQYF.

This chain links TRBV6-1 with TRBJ2-6, with TRBD1 as a possible D gene (5 bases). Germline V CDR1 and CDR2: MNHNS, SASEGT. The CDR3 is 18 residues long. V dropped 1 base and J dropped 0 bases, with 13 bases sitting between them. For the CDR3, the DNA is TGTGCCAGCAGTGAAGTCTTTTATAGGGGCTCTGGGGCCAACGTCCTGACTTTC. It yields the protein CASSEVFYRGSGANVLTF.